The 24 T cell receptor beta chains below all came from one sample that was sequenced in a study of control samples from healthy donors and cancer patients. Libraries were prepared by immunoSEQ multiplex PCR; TCRdb keeps only in-frame clonotypes and omits some of them. Of about 65,000 clones listed, approximately 90% were seen once; the top ten hold more than 0.95%. Sequenced: PBMCs. The receptors derive from a woman between 50 and 59 years old with colorectal cancer.

The chain joins TRBV19 to TRBJ1-1; unclear D gene. The CDR3 is made up of 14 amino acids. CDR1 and CDR2 from the germline V gene are LNHDA and SQIVND (reference sequence). Between the trimmed V and J ends, which lost 3 bases and 0 bases, there was a span of 8 bases. The DNA for the CDR3 is TGTGCCAGTAGTATCCAGGACGTGAACACTGAAGCTTTCTTT. Protein sequence: CASSIQDVNTEAFF. Complete variable domain (other parts from reference TRBV19 and TRBJ1-1): DGGITQSPKYLFRKEGQNVTLSCEQNLNHDAMYWYRQDPGQGLRLIYYSQIVNDFQKGDIAEGYSVSREKKESFPLTVTSAQKNPTAFYLCASSIQDVNTEAFFGQGTRLTVV.

The chain links TRBV19 to TRBJ2-2, with 7 bases lining up with TRBD1. With V trimmed by 7 bases and J by 7 bases, 12 bases remained unmatched. Per the germline V gene, CDR1 is LNHDA and CDR2 is SQIVND (reference sequence). This CDR3 is built from 15 residues. CDR3 bases: TGTGCCAGTACCCTAGGGGCAGGGGGACACGGGGAGCTGTTTTTT. This sequence encodes CASTLGAGGHGELFF.

The chain links TRBV27 to TRBJ1-2; D remains ambiguous. CDR3 size: 13 residues. Germline assignment: CDR1 MNHEY and CDR2 SMNVEV (reference sequence). The germline V and J ends were trimmed by 3 bases and 2 bases, with 7 bases remaining between them. The CDR3 spells CASSLRRNYGYTF. As DNA, the CDR3 is TGTGCCAGCAGTTTGAGGCGGAACTATGGCTACACCTTC.

The chain combines TRBV5-4 with TRBJ2-5, with D unclear. With 0 bases removed from V and 2 bases from J, the gap between germline ends came to 2 bases. Germline CDR1 reads SGHNT; CDR2 reads YYREEE (reference sequence). The CDR3 contains 12 residues. The CDR3 coding sequence is TGTGCCAGCAGCTTGGGGCAAGAGACCCAGTACTTC. The encoded protein is CASSLGQETQYF. Full variable domain (outside the CDR3, taken from reference TRBV5-4 and TRBJ2-5): ETGVTQSPTHLIKTRGQQVTLRCSSQSGHNTVSWYQQALGQGPQFIFQYYREEENGRGNFPPRFSGLQFPNYSSELNVNALELDDSALYLCASSLGQETQYFGPGTRLLVL.

V and J are TRBV18 and TRBJ2-3; a possible D gene is TRBD2 (6 bases). The CDR3 covers 17 residues. The germline V gene encodes CDR1 KGHSH and CDR2 LQKENI. V was pared by 3 bases and J by 1 base, with 17 bases between. Written as DNA, the CDR3 is TGTGCCAGCTCACCCCCCAGTTTAGCGGCGGGCACAGATACGCAGTATTTT. Amino acids: CASSPPSLAAGTDTQYF.

The J gene is TRBJ1-4, the V gene TRBV19; D gene ambiguous. Trimming left V 8 bases short and J 6 bases short, with 13 bases between. Germline V gene sequence: CDR1 LNHDA, CDR2 SQIVND (reference sequence). CDR3 length: 13 amino acids. The CDR3 DNA is TGTGCCAGTGGAGGGAATCTGCATGAAAAACTGTTTTTT. It yields the protein CASGGNLHEKLFF.

The V call is TRBV4-2, the J call TRBJ1-3; no definite D call. Germline CDR1 and CDR2: LGHNA and YNFKEQ. Trimming took 3 bases from V and 4 from J, leaving 7 bases between them. CDR3 length equals 13 residues. The DNA for the CDR3 is TGTGCCAGCAGCCAGGTTTCGGGAAACACCATATATTTT. It is translated as CASSQVSGNTIYF.

This rearrangement joins TRBV5-1 to TRBJ1-1, with 7 nucleotides matching TRBD1. Trimming at V came to 4 bases and at J to 1 base, leaving 13 bases not matched to a gene. The length of the CDR3 is 17 residues. Germline V gives CDR1 SGHRS, CDR2 YFSETQ. The CDR3, as DNA: TGCGCCAGCAGCCGGTCCGGGACAGAATCCTCGAACACTGAAGCTTTCTTT. This codes for CASSRSGTESSNTEAFF.

J is TRBJ1-1 and V is TRBV30, with no clear D. The CDR3 has 11 amino acids. With 4 bases removed from V and 5 bases from J, the gap between germline ends came to 8 bases. In germline, CDR1 is GTSNPN, CDR2 SVGIG (reference sequence). The CDR3 loop reads CAWIYGTEAFF. As DNA, the CDR3 is TGTGCCTGGATTTATGGAACTGAAGCTTTCTTT.

This chain connects TRBV15 to TRBJ2-5; TRBD1 is a possible D gene (6 bases). The CDR3 runs 15 residues. The germline V and J ends were trimmed by 6 bases and 7 bases, with 21 bases remaining between them. In germline, CDR1 is LNHNV, CDR2 YYDKDF (reference sequence). The CDR3 DNA sequence: TGTGCCACCAGGGAGATGGCCAGGGGAGTCGGGACCCAGTACTTC. It yields the protein CATREMARGVGTQYF.

The chain combines TRBV9 with TRBJ1-2; D possibly corresponds to TRBD1 (6 bases). V gave up 0 bases and J gave up 7 bases, with 13 bases separating them. This CDR3 has 14 amino acids. Germline V gives CDR1 SGDLS, CDR2 YYNGEE. The CDR3 bases are TGTGCCAGCAGCGTAGTTCCAGGGGCGAGTGGCTACACCTTC. It encodes CASSVVPGASGYTF.

This chain joins TRBV5-4 and TRBJ2-2; 8 nucleotides align to TRBD2. The CDR3 covers 16 residues. CDR1 is SGHNT, CDR2 YYREEE, per germline (reference sequence). V dropped 3 bases and J dropped 1; count of bases not matched to a gene: 5. DNA of the CDR3: TGTGCCAGCAGCTCGGGAGGGACACGGAACACCGGGGAGCTGTTTTTT. Its protein is CASSSGGTRNTGELFF.

The chain combines TRBV5-1 with TRBJ2-6; no clear D gene. Germline values: CDR1 SGHRS, CDR2 YFSETQ. CDR3 length: 15 residues. Trimming shortened V by 3 bases and J by 0 bases, and 7 bases separated the two germline ends. CDR3 region: CASSSQTSGANVLTF. The CDR3 DNA follows: TGCGCCAGCAGCTCTCAGACCTCTGGGGCCAACGTCCTGACTTTC.

This chain links TRBV2 with TRBJ1-2, with a tentative D call TRBD1 (6 bases). The V gene's germline CDR1 is SNHLY and CDR2 FYNNEI. CDR3 length: 13 residues. The V gene lost 7 bases and the J gene lost 4 bases, with 13 bases spanning the gap. The CDR3 nucleotides are TGTGCCAGCACCCGGGACACCGTCTATGGCTACACCTTC. As protein: CASTRDTVYGYTF.

This clone turned up a few times. CDR3: CASSRGQGNSPLHF. CDR3 DNA: TGTGCCAGCAGTAGGGGACAGGGTAATTCACCCCTCCACTTT. V usage is TRBV6-5 and J usage is TRBJ1-6; 9 positions match TRBD1. V gave up 5 bases and J gave up 6 bases; unmatched junction bases: 2. The CDR3 is 14 amino acids. The germline CDR1 and CDR2 sequences are MNHEY and SVGAGI.

This sequence joins TRBV12-3 or TRBV12-4 and TRBJ2-3, with D uncertain. The CDR3 loop spans 12 amino acids. V lost 0 bases to trimming and J lost 10 bases, with 8 bases between them. In nucleotides, the CDR3 is TGTGCCAGCAGTTTAGCGACTTCGGCGCAGTATTTT. Its protein is CASSLATSAQYF.

The chain recombines TRBV18 with TRBJ1-5, with D uncertain. Germline lookup yields CDR1 KGHSH and CDR2 LQKENI. This CDR3 is built from 15 residues. The germline V and J ends were trimmed by 1 base and 7 bases, with 14 bases remaining between them. In nucleotides, the CDR3 is TGTGCCAGCTCACCACAGGTGGATTTAGGGCAGCCCCAGCATTTT. Translating it yields CASSPQVDLGQPQHF.

V gene TRBV16 combines with J gene TRBJ1-4; TRBD1 might be the D (6 bases). The CDR3 runs 20 residues. CDR1 KGHSY and CDR2 FQNENV come from the germline V gene. Trimming cost V 0 bases and J 6 bases, with 26 bases left between them. Written as DNA, the CDR3 is TGTGCCAGCAGCCAATCGAGGTATCGGAGGACAGAAGACATTTATGAAAAACTGTTTTTT. It encodes CASSQSRYRRTEDIYEKLFF.

The chain employs TRBV19 and TRBJ2-3, with D possibly matching TRBD2 (5 bases). Germline values: CDR1 LNHDA, CDR2 SQIVND (reference sequence). Trimming left V 7 bases short and J 2 bases short, with 10 bases between. CDR3 length: 13 amino acids. The CDR3: CASIEGTTDTQYF. CDR3 nucleotides: TGTGCCAGTATCGAGGGAACCACAGATACGCAGTATTTT.

The chain is built from TRBV19 and TRBJ1-6, with 9 bases fitting TRBD1. The junction had 5 bases not matched to a gene; V was cut back by 7 bases and J by 7 bases. The CDR3 length is 14 residues. Germline loops: CDR1 LNHDA, CDR2 SQIVND (reference sequence). CDR3 sequence (DNA): TGTGCCAGTAATCCCGGGACAGGGAATTCACCCCTCCACTTT. Translating it yields CASNPGTGNSPLHF. Full variable domain (remainder filled in from reference TRBV19 and TRBJ1-6): DGGITQSPKYLFRKEGQNVTLSCEQNLNHDAMYWYRQDPGQGLRLIYYSQIVNDFQKGDIAEGYSVSREKKESFPLTVTSAQKNPTAFYLCASNPGTGNSPLHFGNGTRLTVT.

The chain uses TRBV7-2 and TRBJ1-2; no firm D call. CDR1 SGHTA and CDR2 FQGNSA come from the germline V gene. The CDR3 is made up of 13 amino acids. Trimming removed 5 bases from V and 4 bases from J, with 11 bases in between. The CDR3 here is CASSTEGSYGYTF. In DNA form, the CDR3 reads TGTGCCAGCAGCACAGAGGGCAGCTATGGCTACACCTTC.

This rearrangement joins TRBV29-1 to TRBJ2-3; tentative D call: TRBD1 (9 bases). This CDR3 has 14 residues. V dropped 7 bases and J dropped 4 bases, with 18 bases sitting between them. The germline V gene has CDR1 SQVTM and CDR2 ANQGSEA. CDR3: CSAGGTGRSDTQYF. The CDR3 DNA follows: TGCAGCGCGGGGGGGACAGGGCGCTCAGATACGCAGTATTTT.

The chain is built from TRBV7-6 and TRBJ2-7; perhaps TRBD2 as D (6 bases). Germline CDR1 is SGHVS and CDR2 is FNYEAQ. The CDR3 runs to 16 residues. Between the trimmed V and J ends, which lost 2 bases and 6 bases, there was a span of 20 bases. This chain's CDR3 is CASSLRSGPPAGEQYF. In DNA, the CDR3 is TGTGCCAGCAGCTTAAGATCGGGACCTCCAGCGGGCGAGCAGTACTTC.

The chain joins TRBV11-2 to TRBJ2-5; D not resolved. Per germline, CDR1 SGHAT and CDR2 FQNNGV. This CDR3 has 14 amino acids. V was trimmed by 5 bases and J by 7 bases, leaving 17 bases between them. CDR3 sequence: CASSPQPGSGTQYF. The CDR3 nucleotides are TGTGCCAGCAGCCCACAGCCTGGGTCGGGGACCCAGTACTTC.